Detailed here is one TCR beta chain. This entry belongs to a study of blood T cell repertoires in COVID-19. The V end was cut by 6 bases, the J end by 5 bases, with 15 bases between. Germline V gene sequence: CDR1 MDHEN, CDR2 SYDVKM. This CDR3 spans 14 amino acids. The protocol was immunoSEQ multiplex PCR, while the TCRdb copy is restricted to in-frame clones and leaves out a portion. The sample includes fewer than 90,000 clones, about two thirds of them seen just once. The material sequenced was peripheral blood. The genes are TRBV28 and TRBJ2-3; perhaps TRBD1 as D (5 bases). The sequence derives from a woman aged 80 or over with acute or convalescent COVID-19. The CDR3 loop is CASRWAGSEDTQYF. Here the CDR3 DNA reads TGTGCCAGCAGGTGGGCAGGGTCGGAAGATACGCAGTATTTT.